What follows are 18 T cell receptor beta chains derived from one specimen sequenced in a study of cytomegalovirus exposure and HLA in healthy donors. Primers for the PCR totalled 60 Vbeta and 13 Jbeta. Sequencing used immunoSEQ multiplex PCR; TCRdb keeps in-frame clones, though not all of them. The table lists about 130,000 clones, around 63% of them singletons. Input material: PBMCs. The receptors shown here come from a human donor in good health.

The gene calls are TRBV7-9 and TRBJ2-5; no firm D call. CDR1 SEHNR and CDR2 FQNEAQ come from the germline V gene (reference sequence). The CDR3 is 13 amino acids. The V end lost 5 bases, the J end lost 5 bases, and 12 bases lay between the germline ends. CDR3 sequence (DNA): TGTGCCAGCAGCCAGGCCCCTGTTGAGACCCAGTACTTC. Encoded protein: CASSQAPVETQYF.

This clone is a singleton in its sample. The chain joins TRBV7-3 to TRBJ2-3, with 9 bases fitting TRBD2. The CDR3 contains 17 residues. The trim removed 2 bases at V and 3 bases at J, leaving 9 bases unmatched. Per germline, CDR1 SGHTA and CDR2 FQGTGA. CDR3 sequence reads: CASSLYPAGGQTDTQYF. For the CDR3, the DNA is TGTGCCAGCAGCTTATACCCTGCGGGAGGGCAAACAGATACGCAGTATTTT.

The V and J genes are TRBV7-2 and TRBJ2-7, with 7 positions matching TRBD2. The length of the CDR3 is 15 residues. From germline, CDR1 is SGHTA and CDR2 FQGNSA. The J segment lost 2 bases and the V segment lost 1 base, leaving 5 bases of the junction unmatched. The CDR3 sequence: CASSLVGGGTYEQYF. The CDR3, as DNA: TGTGCCAGCAGCTTAGTTGGGGGGGGGACCTACGAGCAGTACTTC.

V gene TRBV7-8 combines with J gene TRBJ2-1; TRBD1 might be the D (5 bases). The CDR3 consists of 17 residues. The germline gives CDR1 SGHVS, CDR2 FQNEAQ. V gave up 4 bases and J gave up 7 bases, with 23 bases separating them. The CDR3 loop is CASSSYHRAPKGNEQFF. The CDR3 DNA is TGTGCCAGCAGCTCCTACCACCGGGCCCCGAAGGGGAATGAGCAGTTCTTC.

The rearrangement joins TRBV28 to TRBJ2-5; possibly TRBD1 for D (6 bases). The germline gives CDR1 MDHEN, CDR2 SYDVKM. The V gene lost 4 bases and the J gene lost 5 bases, with 17 bases spanning the gap. The CDR3 is 15 amino acids. CDR3: CASSSITGTRETQYF. The CDR3 region has the DNA TGTGCCAGCAGTTCGATTACCGGGACAAGGGAGACCCAGTACTTC.

The J gene is TRBJ2-1, the V gene TRBV5-1, with 7 nucleotides matching TRBD1. CDR1 and CDR2 from the germline V gene are SGHRS and YFSETQ. The V gene end was trimmed by 3 bases and the J gene end by 0 bases; junction bases not matched to a gene: 6. The length of the CDR3 is 16 residues. CDR3 DNA sequence: TGCGCCAGCAGCTACCGACAGGGAAGCTCCTACAATGAGCAGTTCTTC. This codes for CASSYRQGSSYNEQFF. Using reference TRBV5-1 and TRBJ2-1 for the parts outside the CDR3, the full variable domain is KAGVTQTPRYLIKTRGQQVTLSCSPISGHRSVSWYQQTPGQGLQFLFEYFSETQRNKGNFPGRFSGRQFSNSRSEMNVSTLELGDSALYLCASSYRQGSSYNEQFFGPGTRLTVL.

This rearrangement joins TRBV10-3 to TRBJ1-2, with D perhaps TRBD1 (5 bases). The V gene's germline CDR1 is ENHRY and CDR2 SYGVKD. The CDR3 is 15 amino acids. The V and J ends lost 2 bases and 4 bases respectively, with 14 bases between them. The CDR3 sequence: CAISEARGTLYGYTF. CDR3 nucleotides: TGTGCCATCAGTGAGGCACGGGGGACCCTCTATGGCTACACCTTC.

V is TRBV29-1 and J is TRBJ2-7; 13 nucleotides agree with TRBD2. V gave up 7 bases and J gave up 2 bases; unmatched junction bases: 5. Germline assignment: CDR1 SQVTM and CDR2 ANQGSEA. This CDR3 region has 14 residues. CDR3 in amino acids: CSARGTSGAYEQYF. The CDR3 DNA is TGCAGCGCACGAGGGACTAGCGGGGCCTACGAGCAGTACTTC.

The chain carries TRBV11-2 and TRBJ1-1; D uncertain. The CDR3 has 15 residues. V was pared by 5 bases and J by 6 bases, with 19 bases between. Germline V gene data show CDR1 as SGHAT and CDR2 as FQNNGV. The CDR3 region is CASSPISGKNPEAFF. The DNA for the CDR3 is TGTGCCAGCAGCCCCATTAGCGGGAAAAACCCTGAAGCTTTCTTT.

J is TRBJ2-5 and V is TRBV10-2; TRBD2 aligns across 9 bases. J lost 1 base, V lost 7 bases, and 7 bases had no gene match. The CDR3 sequence is 15 residues long. Germline loops: CDR1 WSHSY, CDR2 SAAADI. The DNA of the CDR3 is TGCGCCAGCATCAGGACTAGCGAACGCCAAGAGACCCAGTACTTC. It translates to CASIRTSERQETQYF.

This CDR3 is CSVRRLGDNEQFF. The CDR3, as DNA: TGCAGCGTCCGAAGACTAGGGGACAATGAGCAGTTCTTC. The chain recombines TRBV29-1 with TRBJ2-1, with D perhaps TRBD2 (6 bases). The CDR3 loop spans 13 amino acids. Germline CDR1 and CDR2: SQVTM and ANQGSEA. Trimming removed 6 bases from V and 5 bases from J, with 14 bases in between.

This clone was seen just once. The rearrangement uses TRBV11-3 and TRBJ2-1; perhaps TRBD2 as D (5 bases). CDR3 size: 15 residues. Per germline, CDR1 SGHNT and CDR2 YENEEA. V was cut by 1 base and J by 8 bases, with 15 bases left in between. The CDR3 DNA reads TGTGCCAGCAGCTTAGGAGTAGGAGCGGAGGATGAGCAGTTCTTC. Protein sequence: CASSLGVGAEDEQFF.

The gene calls are TRBV7-3 and TRBJ2-7, with D possibly being TRBD2 (6 bases). The CDR3 loop spans 15 amino acids. The ends were cut back, 1 base at V and 3 bases at J, with 13 bases in the middle. Germline V gives CDR1 SGHTA, CDR2 FQGTGA. Here the CDR3 reads CASSLRGGQDYEQYF. CDR3 nucleotides: TGTGCCAGCAGCTTAAGGGGAGGACAAGACTACGAGCAGTACTTC.

The rearrangement joins TRBV25-1 to TRBJ2-7; D possibly corresponds to TRBD2 (5 bases). Germline V gives CDR1 MGHDK, CDR2 SYGVNS. V lost 4 bases, J lost 3 bases, and 13 bases lay in between. The CDR3 consists of 14 residues. CDR3 DNA: TGTGCCAGCAGTGTATCGGGGTGGAACTACGAGCAGTACTTC. Translated, it gives CASSVSGWNYEQYF.

This chain connects TRBV6-1 to TRBJ2-3; 7 bases fit TRBD2. This CDR3 contains 14 residues. Unmatched junction bases numbered 5, after V lost 6 bases and J lost 2 bases. Germline V lookup: CDR1 MNHNS, CDR2 SASEGT. In DNA form, the CDR3 reads TGTGCCAGCAGGCTAGCGGACGTCACAGATACGCAGTATTTT. Translation: CASRLADVTDTQYF.

This clone was seen only a few times. This chain uses TRBV19 with TRBJ2-3; 9 positions agree with TRBD2. V trimming: 6 bases; J trimming: 2 bases; junction bases outside the gene matches: 6. Germline V gene sequence: CDR1 LNHDA, CDR2 SQIVND (reference sequence). The CDR3 loop spans 15 amino acids. This CDR3 reads CASRPLAGLTDTQYF. CDR3 coding DNA: TGTGCCAGTAGGCCCCTAGCGGGACTCACAGATACGCAGTATTTT.

Here the CDR3 reads CASSHDRAPGNTIYF. Written as DNA, the CDR3 is TGTGCCAGCTCGCATGACAGGGCTCCTGGAAACACCATATATTTT. V is TRBV18 and J is TRBJ1-3, with 7 bases aligning to TRBD1. The CDR3 has 15 amino acids. Germline loops: CDR1 KGHSH, CDR2 LQKENI. Trimming took 6 bases from V and 2 from J; bases not matched to a gene: 7.

The table lists this clone with a few counts. V is TRBV7-9 and J is TRBJ2-6, with D possibly TRBD1 on 5 matching bases. V shed 5 bases and J shed 8 bases, with 13 bases lying between them. The CDR3 totals 14 residues. The germline V gene has CDR1 SEHNR and CDR2 FQNEAQ (reference sequence). As DNA, the CDR3 is TGTGCCAGCAGCCCGCAGGGTGACCCCAACGTCCTGACTTTC. Translation: CASSPQGDPNVLTF.